The 9 T cell receptor beta chains given below trace back to one sample, sequenced in a study of T-cell reconstitution after alpha-beta-depleted transplantation in children. General study points: As was reported, about two months after transplant, alpha-beta T cells came from several hundred expanded graft clones.

No antigen is known for these receptors. As it was prepared, the TCRbeta library received unique molecular identifiers. TCRdb re-called the PCR reads through MiXCR, storing one row per CDR3 protein. The repertoire holds over 25,000 distinct CDR3 sequences, with around 6.6% as singletons. The sample here was peripheral blood, taken 60 days after TCRalphabeta/CD19-depleted stem cell transplant. All receptors come from a child younger than two who had a stem cell transplant for acute myeloid leukemia, so the T cells may come from the graft donor.

This clonotype was counted at least ten times. This chain uses TRBV9 with TRBJ2-2; D uncertain. V lost 3 bases to trimming and J lost 0 bases, with 0 bases between them. The CDR3 is made up of 12 amino acids. Germline CDR1 is SGDLS and CDR2 is YYNGEE. As DNA, the CDR3 is TGTGCCAGCAGCGCGAACACCGGGGAGCTGTTTTTT. Translated: CASSANTGELFF.

This sequence joins TRBV6-1 and TRBJ2-7; D is perhaps TRBD1 (5 bases). V lost 10 bases to trimming and J lost 5 bases, with 12 bases between them. This CDR3 has 11 residues. CDR1 is MNHNS, CDR2 SASEGT, per germline. The CDR3 spells CATGPGNEQYF. CDR3 nucleotides: TGTGCCACCGGCCCAGGGAACGAGCAGTACTTC.

Ten or more counts support this clonotype. The chain has TRBV9 and TRBJ2-1; no clear D. The V gene's germline CDR1 is SGDLS and CDR2 YYNGEE. This CDR3 region has 12 residues. Trimming removed 0 bases from V and 7 bases from J, with 5 bases in between. This CDR3 is CASSVGVNEQFF. The CDR3 DNA reads TGTGCCAGCAGCGTAGGAGTAAATGAGCAGTTCTTC.

This clonotype was counted ten times or more. The rearrangement joins TRBV7-9 to TRBJ2-3; 7 nucleotides match TRBD1. J gave up 5 bases and V 3 bases, and 17 bases lay outside the gene matches. Per the germline V gene, CDR1 is SEHNR and CDR2 is FQNEAQ (reference sequence). This CDR3 region has 18 residues. The CDR3 sequence is CASSLTGSGGPAGDTQYF. The CDR3 nucleotides read TGTGCCAGCAGCTTGACAGGGAGTGGCGGACCCGCGGGAGATACGCAGTATTTT.

At least ten counts were recorded for this clonotype. The chain links TRBV20-1 to TRBJ1-4; weak D call: TRBD1 (5 bases). The V end was cut by 1 base, the J end by 8 bases, with 14 bases between. The CDR3 length is 14 residues. From germline, CDR1 is DFQATT and CDR2 SNEGSKA (reference sequence). The CDR3 loop is CSARAGGRFEKLFF. DNA of the CDR3: TGCAGTGCTAGAGCTGGGGGACGGTTCGAAAAACTGTTTTTT.

This clonotype was detected ten times or more. V usage is TRBV5-1 and J usage is TRBJ2-1; TRBD1 matches 8 bases. Germline V lookup: CDR1 SGHRS, CDR2 YFSETQ. V lost 0 bases and J lost 4; bases outside the gene matches: 6. This CDR3 contains 16 residues. CDR3 protein: CASSLAAGGSYNEQFF. The CDR3 coding sequence is TGCGCCAGCAGCTTGGCGGCAGGGGGCTCGTACAATGAGCAGTTCTTC.

This clonotype was seen repeatedly, ten times or more. This chain uses TRBV29-1 with TRBJ2-3; 8 positions match TRBD1. From germline, CDR1 is SQVTM and CDR2 ANQGSEA. CDR3 length: 13 amino acids. With V trimmed by 4 bases and J by 6 bases, 6 bases remained unmatched. CDR3 residues: CSVVQGAGDTQYF. The DNA of the CDR3 is TGCAGCGTTGTCCAGGGGGCCGGGGATACGCAGTATTTT.

This clonotype was recorded many times. This sequence joins TRBV27 and TRBJ2-5; 10 nucleotides line up with TRBD2. V was pared by 4 bases and J by 3 bases, with 5 bases of the junction left unmatched. CDR1 is MNHEY and CDR2 is SMNVEV in the germline V gene (reference sequence). The CDR3 is 15 residues long. DNA of the CDR3: TGTGCCAGCAGTTCTAGCGGGAGTGGGGAAGAGACCCAGTACTTC. It specifies CASSSSGSGEETQYF.

This clonotype has ten or more counts. The rearrangement uses TRBV6-2 or TRBV6-3 and TRBJ2-7, with no clear D. Germline-derived CDR1 and CDR2 are MNHEY and SVGEGT. The length of the CDR3 is 11 residues. The V end lost 2 bases, the J end lost 3 bases, and 2 bases lay between the germline ends. In DNA form, the CDR3 reads TGTGCCAGCAGTTACGTCTACGAGCAGTACTTC. It is translated as CASSYVYEQYF.